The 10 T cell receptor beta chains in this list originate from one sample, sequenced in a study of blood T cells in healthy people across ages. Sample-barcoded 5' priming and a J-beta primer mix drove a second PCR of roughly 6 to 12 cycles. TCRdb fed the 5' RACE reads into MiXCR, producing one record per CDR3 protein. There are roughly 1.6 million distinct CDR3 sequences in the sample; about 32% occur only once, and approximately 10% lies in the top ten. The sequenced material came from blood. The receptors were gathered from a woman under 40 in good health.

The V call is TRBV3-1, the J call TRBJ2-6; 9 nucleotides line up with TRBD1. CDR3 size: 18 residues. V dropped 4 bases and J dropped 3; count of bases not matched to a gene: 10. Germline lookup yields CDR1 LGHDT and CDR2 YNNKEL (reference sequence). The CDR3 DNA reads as TGTGCCAGCAGCCTCTTCACCGGGACAGGGATTGGGGCCAACGTCCTGACTTTC. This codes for CASSLFTGTGIGANVLTF.

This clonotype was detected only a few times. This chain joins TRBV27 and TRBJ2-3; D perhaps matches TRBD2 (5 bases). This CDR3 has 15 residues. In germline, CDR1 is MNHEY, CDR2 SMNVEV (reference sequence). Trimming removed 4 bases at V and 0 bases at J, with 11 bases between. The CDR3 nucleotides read TGTGCCAGCAGTTCGCTAGCAGCTAGCACAGATACGCAGTATTTT. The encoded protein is CASSSLAASTDTQYF.

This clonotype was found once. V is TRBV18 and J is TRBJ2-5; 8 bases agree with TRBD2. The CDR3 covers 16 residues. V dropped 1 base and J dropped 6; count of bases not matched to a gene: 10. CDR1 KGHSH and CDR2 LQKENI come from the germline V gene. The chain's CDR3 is CASSPLSGGSGKTQYF. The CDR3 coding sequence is TGTGCCAGCTCACCACTAAGCGGGGGATCCGGGAAGACCCAGTACTTC.

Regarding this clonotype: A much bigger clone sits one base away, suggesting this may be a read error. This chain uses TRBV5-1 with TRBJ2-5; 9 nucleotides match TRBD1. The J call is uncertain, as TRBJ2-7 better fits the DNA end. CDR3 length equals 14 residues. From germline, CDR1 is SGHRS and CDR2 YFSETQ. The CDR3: CVSSLGGQGNEQYF. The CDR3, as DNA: TGCGTCAGCAGCTTAGGCGGACAGGGGAACGAGCAGTACTTC.

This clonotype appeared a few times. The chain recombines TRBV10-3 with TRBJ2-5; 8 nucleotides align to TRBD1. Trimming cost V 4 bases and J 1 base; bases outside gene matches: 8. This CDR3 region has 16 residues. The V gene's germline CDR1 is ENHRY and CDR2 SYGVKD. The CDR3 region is CAISAGQGAVQETQYF. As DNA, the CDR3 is TGTGCCATCAGTGCAGGGCAGGGGGCCGTCCAAGAGACCCAGTACTTC.

DNA of the CDR3: TGCGCCAGCAGCTCGGGGAGGGCGTATAAAGGGGCTGAAGCTTTCTTT. Translated: CASSSGRAYKGAEAFF. The chain joins TRBV5-1 to TRBJ1-1, with D possibly matching TRBD1 (5 bases). Germline V gives CDR1 SGHRS, CDR2 YFSETQ. The CDR3 sequence is 16 residues long. Trimming shortened V by 3 bases and J by 6 bases, and 21 bases separated the two germline ends. Full variable domain (remainder filled in from reference TRBV5-1 and TRBJ1-1): KAGVTQTPRYLIKTRGQQVTLSCSPISGHRSVSWYQQTPGQGLQFLFEYFSETQRNKGNFPGRFSGRQFSNSRSEMNVSTLELGDSALYLCASSSGRAYKGAEAFFGQGTRLTVV.

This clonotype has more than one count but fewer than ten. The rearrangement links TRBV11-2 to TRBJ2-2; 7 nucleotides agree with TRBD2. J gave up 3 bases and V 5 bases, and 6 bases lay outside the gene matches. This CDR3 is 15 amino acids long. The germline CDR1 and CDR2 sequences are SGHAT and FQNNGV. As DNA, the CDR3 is TGTGCCAGCAGCCCCTTTGGGGGGGACACCGGGGAGCTGTTTTTT. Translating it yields CASSPFGGDTGELFF.

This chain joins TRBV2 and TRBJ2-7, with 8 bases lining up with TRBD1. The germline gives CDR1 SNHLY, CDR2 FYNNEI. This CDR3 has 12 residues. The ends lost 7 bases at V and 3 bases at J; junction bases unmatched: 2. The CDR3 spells CASTGQDYEQYF. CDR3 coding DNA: TGTGCCAGCACGGGACAGGACTACGAGCAGTACTTC.

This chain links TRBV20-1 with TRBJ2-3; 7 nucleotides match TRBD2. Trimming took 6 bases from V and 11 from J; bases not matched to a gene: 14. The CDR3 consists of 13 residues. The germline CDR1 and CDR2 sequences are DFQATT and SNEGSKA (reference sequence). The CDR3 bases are TGCAGTGCGAAGCGGGGATCCGTGGTGGGGCAGTATTTT. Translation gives CSAKRGSVVGQYF.

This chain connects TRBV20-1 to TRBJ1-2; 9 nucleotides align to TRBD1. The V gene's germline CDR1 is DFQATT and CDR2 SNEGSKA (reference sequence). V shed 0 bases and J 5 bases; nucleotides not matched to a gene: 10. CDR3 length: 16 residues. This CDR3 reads CSARDLRTGDSYGYTF. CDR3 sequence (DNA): TGCAGTGCTAGAGATCTCAGGACAGGGGATTCTTATGGCTACACCTTC.